Presented here are 10 T cell receptor beta chains from one specimen sequenced in a study of identical twins. TCRdb reprocessed the 5' RACE reads with MiXCR, giving one entry per CDR3 protein. The table lists 400,000 to 650,000 distinct CDR3 sequences, around 20% of them singletons. These data were also reused for a study on T cells expressing NK-cell markers.

The sequencing input was CD4+ T cells sorted from blood. Every receptor here comes from a woman under 30 in good health.

V and J are TRBV6-5 and TRBJ1-1, with a tentative D call TRBD1 (5 bases). The ends were cut back, 2 bases at V and 1 base at J, with 14 bases in the middle. CDR1 is MNHEY, CDR2 SVGAGI, per germline. This CDR3 contains 16 residues. This CDR3 is CASSYTSRGGNTEAFF. For the CDR3, the DNA is TGTGCCAGCAGTTACACCAGCCGTGGGGGGAACACTGAAGCTTTCTTT.

This clonotype occurred many times. V usage is TRBV9 and J usage is TRBJ1-2, with D possibly being TRBD1 (5 bases). Germline lookup yields CDR1 SGDLS and CDR2 YYNGEE. V dropped 0 bases and J dropped 8 bases, with 11 bases sitting between them. CDR3 length: 13 residues. The CDR3 reads CASSVGQPPGYTF. CDR3 in DNA: TGTGCCAGCAGCGTAGGACAGCCACCGGGCTACACCTTC.

This clonotype was counted only a few times. CDR3 protein: CSASEGGTVLVAFF. The CDR3 nucleotides read TGCAGTGCATCCGAAGGGGGGACCGTATTAGTAGCTTTCTTT. J is TRBJ1-1 and V is TRBV20-1; D is possibly TRBD1 (6 bases). Germline lookup yields CDR1 DFQATT and CDR2 SNEGSKA (reference sequence). This CDR3 has 14 amino acids. V was cut by 6 bases and J by 10 bases, with 24 bases left in between.

The V and J genes are TRBV28 and TRBJ2-6; TRBD2 might be the D (6 bases). The CDR3 contains 16 residues. Germline V gives CDR1 MDHEN, CDR2 SYDVKM. V was trimmed by 5 bases and J by 0 bases, leaving 11 bases between them. The CDR3 bases are TGTGCCAGCAGTACGCGGGGCCCCTCTGGGGCCAACGTCCTGACTTTC. This translates into CASSTRGPSGANVLTF.

The gene calls are TRBV20-1 and TRBJ2-5; the D is unclear. This CDR3 is 12 amino acids long. The V gene's germline CDR1 is DFQATT and CDR2 SNEGSKA (reference sequence). V was shortened by 5 bases and J by 1 base, with 8 bases between the two germline ends. CDR3 DNA: TGCAGTGCTCCCGGAAGCCAAGAGACCCAGTACTTC. The encoded protein is CSAPGSQETQYF.

This clonotype showed up just a few times. The chain combines TRBV20-1 with TRBJ1-2; D call uncertain. Per germline, CDR1 DFQATT and CDR2 SNEGSKA (reference sequence). The CDR3 is 11 residues long. Trimming removed 6 bases from V and 8 bases from J, with 13 bases in between. Here the CDR3 DNA reads TGCAGTGCGACCGACCTCTCCGGCTACACCTTC. Amino acid sequence: CSATDLSGYTF.

The rearrangement joins TRBV20-1 to TRBJ1-5; D is possibly TRBD1 (5 bases). Germline V lookup: CDR1 DFQATT, CDR2 SNEGSKA (reference sequence). This CDR3 has 13 residues. The CDR3 spells CSVMGVWGQPQHF. The CDR3, as DNA: TGCAGCGTTATGGGGGTTTGGGGTCAGCCCCAGCATTTT.

This clonotype was observed many times. The chain employs TRBV30 and TRBJ2-1; TRBD2 agrees at 8 bases. V trimming: 5 bases; J trimming: 10 bases; junction bases outside the gene matches: 13. The CDR3 covers 14 residues. The germline gives CDR1 GTSNPN, CDR2 SVGIG (reference sequence). The CDR3 region has the DNA TGTGCCTGGTCCGTGGGGCTAGCGGGCGGCGAGCAGTTCTTC. Protein product: CAWSVGLAGGEQFF.

V usage is TRBV5-4 and J usage is TRBJ2-1, with D uncertain. In germline, CDR1 is SGHNT, CDR2 YYREEE (reference sequence). The germline V and J ends were trimmed by 5 bases and 7 bases, with 13 bases remaining between them. The CDR3 spans 13 residues. The CDR3 DNA follows: TGTGCCAGCAGAAAGGGATTAGAAAATGAGCAGTTCTTC. Its translation: CASRKGLENEQFF.

The chain recombines TRBV29-1 with TRBJ2-7, with D hard to call. Germline V CDR1 and CDR2: SQVTM, ANQGSEA. The ends were cut back, 4 bases at V and 6 bases at J, with 25 bases in the middle. This CDR3 is 16 amino acids long. CDR3 amino acids: CSVVAHSFIRSSEQYF. Here the CDR3 DNA reads TGCAGCGTTGTGGCCCATTCATTTATCCGGTCGAGCGAGCAGTACTTC.